Listed below are T cell receptor beta chains from one sample, sequenced in a study of T cells after yellow fever vaccination. One entry per CDR3 protein results from TCRdb running MiXCR on the 5' RACE reads. This table has more than 300,000 distinct CDR3 sequences, 6.5% to 8.5% appearing once. The sample here was PBMCs, taken about 49 days after the first yellow fever vaccination. The source of these receptors is a man aged 18 to 30 who received the YFV17D yellow fever vaccine. CDR3s include the opening cysteine and the closing phenylalanine or tryptophan. The order of the fields is clone size, D gene, V gene, CDR3 protein. D genes are given only for firm matches. Expanded clones get a size class; other rows say once, few or many, or leave the size out.

size: few
D: .
V: TRBV14
CDR3: CASSQDYGGGELFF

size: many
D: .
V: TRBV5-1
CDR3: CASSLATYNEQFF

size: .
D: .
V: TRBV20-1
CDR3: CSATGNDSPLHF

size: many
D: .
V: TRBV4-2
CDR3: CASSQDPGEETQYF

size: many
D: .
V: TRBV15
CDR3: CATSRDQDTQYF

size: .
D: .
V: TRBV5-6
CDR3: CASSEYTATNEKLFF

size: many
D: .
V: TRBV29-1
CDR3: CSVEGSTGELFF

size: .
D: TRBD2
V: TRBV11-1
CDR3: CATGTSGTDTQYF

size: once
D: .
V: TRBV19
CDR3: CASKPGDGSTYEQYF

size: few
D: TRBD1
V: TRBV29-1
CDR3: CSIGRGQGTEAFF

size: .
D: TRBD2
V: TRBV12-3/TRBV12-4
CDR3: CASSSRQRGANEQFF

size: few
D: .
V: TRBV20-1
CDR3: CSASFRVGEKLFF

size: .
D: .
V: TRBV19
CDR3: CASTRDPNSYNEQFF

size: many
D: TRBD2
V: TRBV7-8
CDR3: CASSLGTSGLGELFF

size: .
D: TRBD1
V: TRBV20-1
CDR3: CSAGTDSNQPQHF

size: .
D: .
V: TRBV7-8
CDR3: CASSLASDVGSDTQYF

size: few
D: TRBD2
V: TRBV14
CDR3: CASSPGYSGEQFF

size: many
D: .
V: TRBV5-1
CDR3: CASSLLGTNEKLFF